This T cell receptor (beta chain) was identified in a study of T cells in Graves' hyperthyroidism and ophthalmopathy. CDR3 length: 14 residues. The junction had 6 bases not matched to a gene; V was cut back by 4 bases and J by 5 bases. Germline V lookup: CDR1 LGHDT, CDR2 YNNKEL (reference sequence). Among ophthalmopathy patients, the Clinical Activity Score reached at least 3, the NOSPECS grade reached at least 4, and duration remained under 3 months. Uncontrolled infection, other autoimmune disease, pregnancy and lactation each barred patients from inclusion. PBMCs stemmed from 8.5 to 10 ml fresh peripheral blood. The table lists this clonotype with many counts. The source material, RNA transcripts, was used to amplify TCR beta CDR3 regions. TCR CDR3 regions were first amplified by RT-PCR with HTBI primers. MiXCR, run by TCRdb on the multiplex PCR reads, gives a single entry per CDR3 protein. The sample holds about 270,000 distinct CDR3 sequences; 20% to 25% are singletons and the top ten take 50% to 75%.

The rearrangement uses TRBV3-1 and TRBJ1-1, with 8 bases aligning to TRBD1. This TCR came from a man between 25 and 39 years old with Graves' ophthalmopathy. The sample consisted of blood. The CDR3 nucleotides are TGTGCCAGCAGCCCACAGGGGGACAAAACTGAAGCTTTCTTT. Amino acids: CASSPQGDKTEAFF.